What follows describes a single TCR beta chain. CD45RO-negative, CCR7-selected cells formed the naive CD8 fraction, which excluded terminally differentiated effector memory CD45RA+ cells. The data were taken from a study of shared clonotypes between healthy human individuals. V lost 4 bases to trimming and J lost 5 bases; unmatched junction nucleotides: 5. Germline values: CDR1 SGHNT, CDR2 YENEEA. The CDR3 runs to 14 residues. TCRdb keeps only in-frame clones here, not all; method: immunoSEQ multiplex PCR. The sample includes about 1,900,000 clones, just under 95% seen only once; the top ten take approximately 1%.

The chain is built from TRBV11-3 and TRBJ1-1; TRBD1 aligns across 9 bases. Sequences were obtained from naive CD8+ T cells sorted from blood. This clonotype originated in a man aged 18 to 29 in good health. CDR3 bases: TGTGCCAGCAGCTACGGGACAGGGTGGACTGAAGCTTTCTTT. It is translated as CASSYGTGWTEAFF.